This entry features one TCR beta chain sequence. Its antigen is still unknown. Patients showing uncontrolled infection, other autoimmune disease, pregnancy or lactation were ineligible. Trimming shortened V by 8 bases and J by 8 bases, and 16 bases separated the two germline ends. This CDR3 has 14 amino acids. Germline V lookup: CDR1 MDHEN, CDR2 SYDVKM. RNA transcripts gave rise to amplified TCR beta CDR3 regions. First-round RT-PCR with HTBI primers amplified the TCR CDR3 region. TCRdb redid the calling of the multiplex PCR reads with MiXCR, one entry per CDR3 protein. Of about 270,000 distinct CDR3 sequences in the sample, roughly 20% were seen once. The sample originates from a study of T cells in Graves' hyperthyroidism and ophthalmopathy. Whole-study context: Peripheral blood was secured at the point of initial diagnosis, before any treatment. Study conclusions and caveats: The model made its ophthalmopathy prediction, and onset followed a median around six months later. Most expanded thyroid clonotypes above 0.001 also appeared in blood.

This chain links TRBV28 with TRBJ1-6, with D tentatively TRBD1 (6 bases). Sequences were obtained from blood. The sequence came from a man aged 25-40 years with Graves' ophthalmopathy. The CDR3 region has the DNA TGTGCCAGCTCAGGGGCGAGAGCGTATTCACCCCTCCACTTT. It codes for CASSGARAYSPLHF.